This entry is about one TCR beta chain. Original analysis: For nucleated cells, counts were estimated from reference gene primer amplification. Generated by immunoSEQ multiplex PCR, the TCRdb table keeps only in-frame clones and is missing some. V and J calls and clone size are those listed in that table; D and trimming were worked out from the DNA. The table includes fewer than 200,000 clones, roughly 72% detected once. The data originate from a study of blood T cell repertoires in COVID-19. Study in general: Both acute and convalescent COVID-19 samples were obtained from the United States, Italy and Spain. T cells, B-cell-depleted T cells, or PBMCs provided the cDNA or gDNA that served as material.

Trimming took 4 bases from V and 3 from J; bases not matched to a gene: 14. The CDR3 totals 18 residues. CDR1 and CDR2 (germline): SGDLS, YYNGEE. The sequencing input was peripheral blood. The source of this sequence is a woman at least 80 years old with acute or convalescent COVID-19. V usage is TRBV9 and J usage is TRBJ2-1, with TRBD1 matching 9 bases. The CDR3 nucleotides are TGTGCCAGCAGCCCTCACCCCCCCGGGACAGGGCACTACAATGAGCAGTTCTTC. It codes for CASSPHPPGTGHYNEQFF.